The sequence of this TCR beta chain was determined in a study of T cell repertoires in ileal Crohn's disease. About the study: Patients had a median approximately 7.3-year disease duration, and roughly 40% were active smokers.

Study-wide findings and caveats: Compared with CD4 T cells, sorted CD8 cells carried more expanded clones.

Comments on this clone: Its antigen remains unidentified.

V was cut by 1 base and J by 5 bases, with 13 bases left in between. CDR1 is SGHRS and CDR2 is YFSETQ in the germline V gene. The length of the CDR3 is 14 residues. Here immunoSEQ multiplex PCR was the method, and the copy in TCRdb shows in-frame clones only, minus some. This table holds approximately 18,000 clones, roughly 80% found once. Sequenced: ileal tissue. This chain uses TRBV5-1 with TRBJ2-7; D gene unclear. This receptor was obtained from an adult with Crohn's disease. The CDR3 coding sequence is TGCGCCAGCAGCTTGAACACCCCCGGAGACGAGCAGTACTTC. It yields the protein CASSLNTPGDEQYF.